These 30 T cell receptor beta chains came from one sample sequenced in a study of blood T cell repertoires in COVID-19. Produced via immunoSEQ multiplex PCR; TCRdb's table is partial and in-frame only. Here the sample spans about 190,000 clones, roughly nine tenths being singletons. The sequencing sample was made of PBMCs or T cells enriched from blood (not recorded which). These receptors originate from a middle-aged woman in a cohort exposed to, infected with or recovered from COVID-19 (not recorded which).

This clone was observed once. This chain uses TRBV5-5 with TRBJ2-5; 8 bases map to TRBD1. CDR1 SGHKS and CDR2 YYEKEE come from the germline V gene (reference sequence). The CDR3 length is 15 residues. With V trimmed by 4 bases and J by 1 base, 6 bases remained unmatched. The CDR3 loop is CASSVRTGPQETQYF. CDR3 DNA: TGTGCCAGCAGCGTCAGGACAGGGCCCCAAGAGACCCAGTACTTC.

V is TRBV28 and J is TRBJ1-1; TRBD1 matches 8 bases. In germline, CDR1 is MDHEN, CDR2 SYDVKM. V was clipped by 6 bases and J by 4 bases; unmatched bases: 10. CDR3 length: 15 residues. Here the CDR3 reads CASSGRLQGGTEAFF. The CDR3 DNA follows: TGTGCCAGCAGCGGGCGGTTACAGGGGGGCACTGAAGCTTTCTTT.

V usage is TRBV24-1 and J usage is TRBJ2-1; 7 bases are shared with TRBD2. The V and J ends lost 8 bases and 2 bases, in that order; junction bases with no gene match: 11. The length of the CDR3 is 16 residues. Looked up from germline, CDR1 is KGHDR and CDR2 is SFDVKD. The CDR3: CATMGGVDYPYNEQFF. The CDR3 DNA reads TGTGCCACCATGGGGGGGGTGGACTACCCCTACAATGAGCAGTTCTTC.

The rearrangement links TRBV21-1 to TRBJ2-3; the D call TRBD2 from the table was never checked on the DNA. TRBV21-1 is reported as a pseudogene. The CDR3 sequence is 19 residues long. In nucleotides, the CDR3 is TGTGCCAGCAGCAAAATTGAGTCGAAGCCAGCGGGGGACACAGATACGCAGTATTTT. Amino acids: CASSKIESKPAGDTDTQYF.

The chain recombines TRBV29-1 with TRBJ2-1; 9 positions agree with TRBD2. V trimming: 4 bases; J trimming: 0 bases; junction bases outside the gene matches: 13. The germline CDR1 and CDR2 sequences are SQVTM and ANQGSEA. The CDR3 consists of 18 residues. The CDR3 DNA reads TGCAGCGTTGCGAGGGGTAGTAGCGGGGGAAGCTCCTACAATGAGCAGTTCTTC. Translated, it gives CSVARGSSGGSSYNEQFF.

The chain has TRBV10-3 and TRBJ2-3; D is perhaps TRBD1 (5 bases). The CDR3 covers 15 residues. The ends were cut back, 6 bases at V and 2 bases at J, with 15 bases in the middle. Germline lookup yields CDR1 ENHRY and CDR2 SYGVKD. The CDR3 region is CAISTHTDTTDTQYF. The CDR3 DNA reads TGTGCCATCAGCACACATACGGACACCACAGATACGCAGTATTTT.

The gene calls are TRBV12-3 or TRBV12-4 and TRBJ1-4; 11 nucleotides align to TRBD1. Trimming at V came to 8 bases and at J to 11 bases, leaving 4 bases not matched to a gene. The CDR3 extends over 12 amino acids. In DNA, the CDR3 is TGTGCCAGCGGGACAGGGGGTGGGAAACTGTTTTTT. This gives the protein CASGTGGGKLFF.

The CDR3 nucleotides read TGTGCCAGCTCACGGGACTCCTACAATGAGCAGTTCTTC. It codes for CASSRDSYNEQFF. V is TRBV7-6 and J is TRBJ2-1; the D gene is possibly TRBD2 (5 bases). The V gene lost 8 bases and the J gene lost 0 bases, with 8 bases spanning the gap. Germline CDR1 SGHVS, CDR2 FNYEAQ. The CDR3 is made up of 13 amino acids. Based on the CDR3 plus reference TRBV7-6 and TRBJ2-1, the full variable domain is GAGVSQSPRYKVTKRGQDVALRCDPISGHVSLYWYRQALGQGPEFLTYFNYEAQQDKSGLPNDRFSAERPEGSISTLTIQRTEQRDSAMYRCASSRDSYNEQFFGPGTRLTVL.

The genes are TRBV6-1 and TRBJ1-5; D gene unclear. This CDR3 is 13 amino acids long. Germline loops: CDR1 MNHNS, CDR2 SASEGT. Between the trimmed V and J ends, which lost 3 bases and 3 bases, there was a span of 6 bases. This CDR3 is CASSDRHNQPQHF. CDR3 DNA sequence: TGTGCCAGCAGTGACAGACACAATCAGCCCCAGCATTTT.

The chain employs TRBV3-1 (or the pseudogene TRBV3-2) and TRBJ1-6; 9 bases align to TRBD1. CDR1 is LGHDT, CDR2 YNNKEL, per germline (reference sequence). J lost 10 bases, V lost 3 bases, and 7 bases had no gene match. CDR3 length: 15 residues. This CDR3 reads CASSQTQGAGSPLHF. The CDR3 DNA reads as TGTGCCAGCAGCCAGACACAGGGGGCAGGGTCACCCCTCCACTTT.

The rearrangement joins TRBV9 to TRBJ2-1; perhaps TRBD1 as D (6 bases). Germline assignment: CDR1 SGDLS and CDR2 YYNGEE. Trimming removed 4 bases from V and 6 bases from J, with 11 bases in between. CDR3 length: 13 residues. The CDR3 spells CASSPQQGNEQFF. CDR3 in DNA: TGTGCCAGCAGCCCTCAACAGGGCAATGAGCAGTTCTTC.

The rearrangement joins TRBV6-4 to TRBJ1-1; D uncertain. The CDR3 is 13 amino acids. V was cut by 5 bases and J by 2 bases, with 9 bases left in between. Germline CDR1 is MRHNA and CDR2 is SNTAGT. As DNA, the CDR3 is TGTGCCAGCAGTCAACAGAAAAACACTGAAGCTTTCTTT. The encoded protein is CASSQQKNTEAFF.

This sequence joins TRBV10-3 and TRBJ1-1; 8 bases align to TRBD1. The CDR3 is 13 amino acids. Germline CDR1 reads ENHRY; CDR2 reads SYGVKD. V lost 9 bases, J lost 5 bases, and 8 bases stayed unmatched. In DNA form, the CDR3 reads TGTGCCATGTCAACAGGGGGAGGGACTGAAGCTTTCTTT. This sequence encodes CAMSTGGGTEAFF.

The genes are TRBV6-2 or TRBV6-3 and TRBJ1-4; the D is unclear. The CDR3 is 15 residues long. Trimming shortened V by 3 bases and J by 4 bases, and 12 bases separated the two germline ends. Germline-derived CDR1 and CDR2 are MNHEY and SVGEGT. The CDR3 reads CASSYAYLLNEKLFF. Here the CDR3 DNA reads TGTGCCAGCAGTTATGCCTACCTCCTTAATGAAAAACTGTTTTTT.

V usage is TRBV9 and J usage is TRBJ2-1, with 9 bases lining up with TRBD1. The CDR3 loop spans 16 amino acids. V lost 4 bases to trimming and J lost 3 bases; unmatched junction nucleotides: 8. The germline CDR1 and CDR2 sequences are SGDLS and YYNGEE. The CDR3 reads CASSLSPGQGYNEQFF. The CDR3, as DNA: TGTGCCAGCAGCCTATCCCCGGGACAGGGCTACAATGAGCAGTTCTTC.

The genes are TRBV29-1 and TRBJ2-7; maybe TRBD1 (5 bases). The CDR3 is made up of 13 amino acids. Deletions cut 7 bases from V and 5 bases from J, with 18 bases between. Germline loops: CDR1 SQVTM, CDR2 ANQGSEA. CDR3 loop: CSGIKVGQNEQYF. For the CDR3, the DNA is TGCAGCGGTATAAAAGTGGGGCAAAACGAGCAGTACTTC.

This rearrangement joins TRBV11-2 to TRBJ2-2, with D possibly being TRBD2 (6 bases). The V end was cut by 3 bases, the J end by 6 bases, with 14 bases between. Germline assignment: CDR1 SGHAT and CDR2 FQNNGV. This CDR3 spans 15 amino acids. The CDR3: CASSFSAGGSGELFF. CDR3 DNA: TGTGCCAGCAGCTTCTCAGCGGGTGGTTCCGGGGAGCTGTTTTTT. Drawing the rest from reference TRBV11-2 and TRBJ2-2, the complete variable domain is EAGVAQSPRYKIIEKRQSVAFWCNPISGHATLYWYQQILGQGPKLLIQFQNNGVVDDSQLPKDRFSAERLKGVDSTLKIQPAKLEDSAVYLCASSFSAGGSGELFFGEGSRLTVL.

CDR3 nucleotides: TGTGCCATCAGGAACCAGCGGGAGGGCCCCTACGAGCAGTACTTC. This translates into CAIRNQREGPYEQYF. This rearrangement joins TRBV10-3 to TRBJ2-7, with 10 nucleotides matching TRBD2. V was clipped by 6 bases and J by 2 bases; unmatched bases: 7. This CDR3 contains 15 residues. Germline lookup yields CDR1 ENHRY and CDR2 SYGVKD.

CDR3 nucleotide sequence: TGTGCCAGCAGCCAAGATACTCGGTACACCGGGGAGCTGTTTTTT. Translating it yields CASSQDTRYTGELFF. V is TRBV4-2 and J is TRBJ2-2; D unresolved. Germline loops: CDR1 LGHNA, CDR2 YNFKEQ. With 0 bases removed from V and 3 bases from J, the gap between germline ends came to 8 bases. There are 15 residues in the CDR3.

J is TRBJ1-1 and V is TRBV5-4; D is ambiguous. Per the germline V gene, CDR1 is SGHNT and CDR2 is YYREEE (reference sequence). There are 13 residues in the CDR3. V gave up 2 bases and J gave up 4 bases, with 9 bases separating them. The DNA for the CDR3 is TGTGCCAGCAGCTTAGAGGGTGCCACTGAAGCTTTCTTT. Its translation is CASSLEGATEAFF.

The chain recombines TRBV29-1 with TRBJ1-2, with TRBD1 as a possible D gene (6 bases). The V end lost 2 bases, the J end lost 4 bases, and 14 bases lay between the germline ends. The CDR3 spans 14 residues. Germline V gene lookup returns CDR1 SQVTM and CDR2 ANQGSEA. CDR3 sequence (DNA): TGCAGCGTTGAAATGGGGGGGCAAGGCTATGGCTACACCTTC. Its protein is CSVEMGGQGYGYTF.

This chain uses TRBV4-1 with TRBJ2-7; D is perhaps TRBD2 (6 bases). CDR3 length equals 15 residues. V shed 2 bases and J shed 4 bases, with 15 bases lying between them. The germline gives CDR1 MGHRA, CDR2 YSYEKL. The chain's CDR3 is CASSQYAGTGYEQYF. CDR3 DNA: TGCGCCAGCAGCCAATATGCGGGAACCGGGTACGAGCAGTACTTC.

The CDR3 coding sequence is TGTGCCATATCGGGACAGGGTGATAAAAACACTGAAGCTTTCTTT. Amino acid sequence: CAISGQGDKNTEAFF. The rearrangement uses TRBV10-3 and TRBJ1-1; TRBD1 matches 9 bases. The CDR3 runs to 15 residues. Germline CDR1 and CDR2: ENHRY and SYGVKD. V shed 9 bases and J 2 bases; nucleotides not matched to a gene: 10.

The rearrangement uses TRBV15 and TRBJ1-6; D possibly corresponds to TRBD1 (5 bases). This CDR3 spans 14 amino acids. Germline-derived CDR1 and CDR2 are LNHNV and YYDKDF (reference sequence). The ends were cut back, 3 bases at V and 10 bases at J, with 13 bases in the middle. The CDR3, as DNA: TGTGCCACCAGCAGGCCGGGGGTCGGCTCACCCCTCCACTTT. Translating it yields CATSRPGVGSPLHF.

The chain combines TRBV9 with TRBJ2-7; 9 bases are shared with TRBD1. Germline CDR1 SGDLS, CDR2 YYNGEE. V lost 4 bases, J lost 3 bases, and 5 bases stayed unmatched. This CDR3 has 14 amino acids. As DNA, the CDR3 is TGTGCCAGCAGCCTTGGGACAGGGAGCTACGAGCAGTACTTC. This sequence encodes CASSLGTGSYEQYF.

This chain joins TRBV5-6 and TRBJ2-7; 7 nucleotides line up with TRBD1. The germline CDR1 and CDR2 sequences are SGHDT and YYEEEE. The length of the CDR3 is 19 residues. Trimming removed 4 bases from V and 6 bases from J; junction bases left unmatched: 25. The CDR3 protein is CASSRETWSGQFTLVEQYF. The CDR3 nucleotides read TGTGCCAGCAGCAGAGAGACTTGGTCGGGACAGTTTACCTTGGTCGAGCAGTACTTC. Supplemented by reference TRBV5-6 and TRBJ2-7, the full variable domain reads DAGVTQSPTHLIKTRGQQVTLRCSPKSGHDTVSWYQQALGQGPQFIFQYYEEEERQRGNFPDRFSGHQFPNYSSELNVNALLLGDSALYLCASSRETWSGQFTLVEQYFGPGTRLTVT.

This chain connects TRBV19 to TRBJ1-6, with 11 bases fitting TRBD1. V shed 6 bases, J shed 0 bases, and the junction held 7 bases outside the gene matches. Germline-derived CDR1 and CDR2 are LNHDA and SQIVND (reference sequence). The CDR3 totals 18 residues. In nucleotides, the CDR3 is TGTGCCAGTAGCCCCGGGGACAGGGGGTTCTCCTATAATTCACCCCTCCACTTT. It specifies CASSPGDRGFSYNSPLHF.

The chain joins TRBV6-4 to TRBJ2-6, with D maybe TRBD1 (6 bases). The CDR3 spans 18 residues. Germline loops: CDR1 MRHNA, CDR2 SNTAGT. The V gene lost 5 bases and the J gene lost 0 bases, with 17 bases spanning the gap. Here the CDR3 reads CASSTGTSTSSGANVLTF. CDR3 nucleotides: TGTGCCAGCAGTACCGGGACAAGTACTAGCTCTGGGGCCAACGTCCTGACTTTC.

The J gene is TRBJ2-7, the V gene TRBV6-5; 7 bases are a match to TRBD2. The CDR3 is 14 residues long. Germline CDR1 is MNHEY and CDR2 is SVGAGI. With 5 bases clipped from V and 6 bases from J, the junction kept 10 bases outside the gene matches. The CDR3: CASSPSGEGGEQYF. Written as DNA, the CDR3 is TGTGCCAGCAGTCCTTCTGGGGAGGGAGGCGAGCAGTACTTC.

The chain links TRBV24-1 to TRBJ1-5, with D tentatively TRBD1 (6 bases). The CDR3 is 14 residues long. CDR1 is KGHDR and CDR2 is SFDVKD in the germline V gene. V was pared by 7 bases and J by 1 base, with 10 bases between. CDR3 in amino acids: CATSLDRSNQPQHF. In nucleotides, the CDR3 is TGTGCCACCAGCTTGGACAGAAGCAATCAGCCCCAGCATTTT.